The 24 T cell receptor beta chains in this list originate from one sample, sequenced in a study of blood T cell repertoires in COVID-19. Sequencing used immunoSEQ multiplex PCR; TCRdb keeps in-frame clones, though not all of them. The table has roughly 150,000 clones, over 80% seen once. The material sequenced was peripheral blood. Source of these receptors: a woman older than 75 with acute or convalescent COVID-19.

J is TRBJ1-6 and V is TRBV18; no definite D call. Germline V gene sequence: CDR1 KGHSH, CDR2 LQKENI. V lost 1 base and J 10 bases, leaving 14 bases between the germline ends. The CDR3 sequence is 15 residues long. The CDR3 coding sequence is TGTGCCAGCTCACCACAGGAGGGATGGGAATCACCCCTCCACTTT. It specifies CASSPQEGWESPLHF.

The chain has TRBV12-3 or TRBV12-4 and TRBJ1-3; D call uncertain. The V end lost 3 bases, the J end lost 11 bases, and 11 bases lay between the germline ends. The CDR3 runs to 12 residues. CDR3 in DNA: TGTGCCAGCAGTTTTAGCTCCAGCGCCATATATTTT. Protein: CASSFSSSAIYF.

This chain uses TRBV6-6 with TRBJ2-7; D is possibly TRBD1 (6 bases). Trimming pared 4 bases from V and 4 bases from J, leaving 8 bases between. Per germline, CDR1 MNHNY and CDR2 SVGAGI (reference sequence). The length of the CDR3 is 12 residues. DNA for the CDR3: TGTGCCAGCAGTTCCGGGACATACGAGCAGTACTTC. Residues: CASSSGTYEQYF.

V is TRBV20-1 and J is TRBJ2-1; D gene uncertain. CDR1 is DFQATT and CDR2 is SNEGSKA in the germline V gene (reference sequence). Between the trimmed V and J ends, which lost 8 bases and 9 bases, there was a span of 14 bases. The CDR3 loop spans 11 amino acids. The CDR3 DNA follows: TGCAGTATGACCCGTACGGGTGAGCAGTTCTTC. This gives the protein CSMTRTGEQFF.

V and J are TRBV4-2 and TRBJ1-6, with TRBD1 as a possible D gene (6 bases). Looked up from germline, CDR1 is LGHNA and CDR2 is YNFKEQ. V lost 0 bases and J lost 9, with 12 bases in between. This CDR3 spans 15 amino acids. CDR3: CASSQETGGSSPLHF. The CDR3 DNA reads as TGTGCCAGCAGCCAAGAGACGGGGGGCAGTTCACCCCTCCACTTT.

CDR3: CAWSGTWRFGGYTF. DNA of the CDR3: TGTGCCTGGAGCGGTACCTGGCGTTTCGGGGGCTACACCTTC. V is TRBV30 and J is TRBJ1-2; D is unresolved. V was pared by 3 bases and J by 8 bases, with 19 bases between. The CDR3 sequence is 14 residues long. Germline lookup yields CDR1 GTSNPN and CDR2 SVGIG (reference sequence).

This clone appeared a single time. The chain carries TRBV18 and TRBJ1-6, with D possibly TRBD1 on 6 matching bases. The V and J ends lost 3 bases and 2 bases respectively, with 14 bases between them. The germline V gene has CDR1 KGHSH and CDR2 LQKENI. The CDR3 is 17 amino acids. DNA for the CDR3: TGTGCCAGCTCACCTGTACAGGGAATGACCTATAATTCACCCCTCCACTTT. Encoded protein: CASSPVQGMTYNSPLHF.

The chain carries TRBV5-1 and TRBJ1-1, with 8 positions matching TRBD1. V gave up 3 bases and J gave up 1 base; unmatched junction bases: 8. From germline, CDR1 is SGHRS and CDR2 YFSETQ. The CDR3 extends over 16 amino acids. The CDR3 loop reads CASSSQPGTGNTEAFF. The DNA for the CDR3 is TGCGCCAGCAGCTCTCAACCCGGGACAGGGAACACTGAAGCTTTCTTT.

This sequence joins TRBV30 and TRBJ1-1; possible D gene TRBD1, 6 bases. The CDR3 consists of 13 residues. The germline CDR1 and CDR2 sequences are GTSNPN and SVGIG (reference sequence). V was cut by 2 bases and J by 5 bases, with 12 bases left in between. CDR3 bases: TGTGCCTGGAGTCTACAGGGAATGACTGAAGCTTTCTTT. This codes for CAWSLQGMTEAFF.

This clone was observed once. The CDR3: CASSQGRQETQYF. The DNA of the CDR3 is TGCGCCAGCAGCCAAGGCAGACAAGAGACCCAGTACTTC. The chain has TRBV4-1 and TRBJ2-5; D unresolved. In germline, CDR1 is MGHRA, CDR2 YSYEKL. This CDR3 is 13 amino acids long. V shed 1 base and J shed 2 bases, with 5 bases lying between them.

The J gene is TRBJ1-1, the V gene TRBV9; D may be TRBD1 (6 bases). Germline lookup yields CDR1 SGDLS and CDR2 YYNGEE. The CDR3 consists of 14 residues. V was shortened by 4 bases and J by 3 bases, with 13 bases between the two germline ends. Here the CDR3 reads CASSLTGQDTEAFF. DNA for the CDR3: TGTGCCAGCAGCTTGACAGGTCAGGACACTGAAGCTTTCTTT. The full variable domain, with the rest looked up from reference TRBV9 and TRBJ1-1, is DSGVTQTPKHLITATGQRVTLRCSPRSGDLSVYWYQQSLDQGLQFLIQYYNGEERAKGNILERFSAQQFPDLHSELNLSSLELGDSALYFCASSLTGQDTEAFFGQGTRLTVV.

The chain employs TRBV19 and TRBJ1-4; a weak D match, TRBD1 (5 bases). CDR1 and CDR2 (germline): LNHDA, SQIVND (reference sequence). V was trimmed by 4 bases and J by 4 bases, leaving 10 bases between them. This CDR3 contains 14 residues. The CDR3 is CASSTTASNEKLFF. The DNA for the CDR3 is TGTGCCAGTAGTACGACAGCTAGTAATGAAAAACTGTTTTTT.

The rearrangement uses TRBV2 and TRBJ2-7; 9 positions match TRBD2. V was clipped by 6 bases and J by 3 bases; unmatched bases: 6. Germline-derived CDR1 and CDR2 are SNHLY and FYNNEI. The CDR3 is 14 amino acids. CDR3 region: CASSGLASVYEQYF. DNA for the CDR3: TGTGCCAGCAGCGGACTAGCGAGCGTCTACGAGCAGTACTTC.

The chain joins TRBV4-1 to TRBJ1-4; D is uncertain. Germline values: CDR1 MGHRA, CDR2 YSYEKL. The CDR3 sequence is 12 residues long. Deletions cut 2 bases from V and 7 bases from J, with 5 bases between. The DNA of the CDR3 is TGCGCCAGCAGCCAAATCCTTGAAAAACTGTTTTTT. It translates to CASSQILEKLFF.

J is TRBJ1-3 and V is TRBV29-1; no clear D gene. Trimming removed 7 bases from V and 0 bases from J, with 10 bases in between. The CDR3 is 13 residues long. Germline V CDR1 and CDR2: SQVTM, ANQGSEA. CDR3 coding DNA: TGCAGCGCCGAGTTGTACTCTGGAAACACCATATATTTT. Translation gives CSAELYSGNTIYF.

The chain uses TRBV1 and TRBJ2-7; the table's D call TRBD2 went unverified against the DNA. TRBV1 is a recognized pseudogene. This CDR3 has 16 amino acids. The CDR3 spells CTSSHSPAGATYEQYF. The CDR3 DNA sequence: TGCACCAGCAGCCACTCACCAGCGGGGGCTACCTACGAGCAGTACTTC.

The chain links TRBV2 to TRBJ2-7; TRBD1 aligns across 9 bases. Germline V gives CDR1 SNHLY, CDR2 FYNNEI. The CDR3 is 14 amino acids. With V trimmed by 5 bases and J by 3 bases, 5 bases remained unmatched. As DNA, the CDR3 is TGTGCCAGCAGTACGGACAGGGGATTCTACGAGCAGTACTTC. It yields the protein CASSTDRGFYEQYF.

The CDR3: CASSLSGTGVSPLHF. The CDR3 DNA sequence: TGTGCCAGCAGCTTAAGTGGGACAGGGGTGTCACCCCTCCACTTT. J is TRBJ1-6 and V is TRBV7-2; TRBD1 agrees at 10 bases. The germline CDR1 and CDR2 sequences are SGHTA and FQGNSA. Losses at the gene ends were 2 bases for V and 10 bases for J; bases not matched to a gene: 5. The CDR3 is made up of 15 amino acids.

This chain links TRBV19 with TRBJ1-3; no reliable D call. This CDR3 has 13 residues. Germline V gene lookup returns CDR1 LNHDA and CDR2 SQIVND (reference sequence). V was pared by 7 bases and J by 1 base, with 8 bases between. The CDR3 loop is CASTEESGNTIYF. CDR3 in DNA: TGTGCCAGTACTGAGGAATCTGGAAACACCATATATTTT. Together with reference TRBV19 and TRBJ1-3, the CDR3 gives the full variable domain: DGGITQSPKYLFRKEGQNVTLSCEQNLNHDAMYWYRQDPGQGLRLIYYSQIVNDFQKGDIAEGYSVSREKKESFPLTVTSAQKNPTAFYLCASTEESGNTIYFGEGSWLTVV.

V is TRBV18 and J is TRBJ1-5; D gene uncertain. V was shortened by 4 bases and J by 7 bases, with 14 bases between the two germline ends. There are 14 residues in the CDR3. Germline loops: CDR1 KGHSH, CDR2 LQKENI. The CDR3 sequence is CASSRVNSGQPQHF. CDR3 in DNA: TGTGCCAGCTCACGGGTTAACAGCGGGCAGCCCCAGCATTTT.

Points on this clone: Different DNA sequences within this sample yield the same CDR3. The gene calls are TRBV7-3 and TRBJ1-1; perhaps TRBD1 as D (5 bases). Germline-derived CDR1 and CDR2 are SGHTA and FQGTGA. This CDR3 is built from 13 residues. V gave up 2 bases and J gave up 1 base, with 5 bases separating them. CDR3 in amino acids: CASSLQGNTEAFF. CDR3 sequence (DNA): TGTGCCAGCAGCTTACAGGGGAACACTGAAGCTTTCTTT.

The chain recombines TRBV30 with TRBJ1-3; D unresolved. Germline CDR1 and CDR2: GTSNPN and SVGIG (reference sequence). The ends were cut back, 4 bases at V and 0 bases at J, with 13 bases in the middle. The CDR3 is 15 amino acids. The CDR3 region has the DNA TGTGCCTGGACCAAGGCAGGCGTCTCTGGAAACACCATATATTTT. Translation: CAWTKAGVSGNTIYF.

This rearrangement joins TRBV7-6 to TRBJ2-1; TRBD1 aligns across 8 bases. Germline trimming cut 2 bases from V and 7 bases from J; bases unmatched to any gene: 13. Germline V gene lookup returns CDR1 SGHVS and CDR2 FNYEAQ. This CDR3 is built from 17 residues. CDR3 in DNA: TGTGCCAGCAGCTTATCTTATTCGGACAGGGTCGGGAATGAGCAGTTCTTC. Protein product: CASSLSYSDRVGNEQFF.

The chain has TRBV6-5 and TRBJ2-1; 7 bases map to TRBD1. The CDR3 covers 15 residues. Unmatched junction bases numbered 3, after V lost 0 bases and J lost 4 bases. CDR1 is MNHEY, CDR2 SVGAGI, per germline. CDR3 amino acids: CASSYSRDRYNEQFF. In DNA form, the CDR3 reads TGTGCCAGCAGTTACTCCCGGGACAGATACAATGAGCAGTTCTTC.